This T cell receptor beta chain came from a study (dated by TCRdb to 2014 to 2015). With regard to the full study: The study examined whether tumor-infiltrating Tregs in breast cancer are drawn from blood Tregs or arise in situ by conversion from other CD4+ T cell subsets.

The CDR3 sequence holds 17 residues, the cysteine and phenylalanine included. The entry retains the CDR3 DNA only, 51 bases that are in frame from base 1. From the germline V gene, CDR1 is SGDLS and CDR2 is YYNGEE. Cut back by 0 bases and 1 base, the V and J ends lie 15 bases apart. Overall results and qualifications from the work: The larger-cohort validation was restricted to a single TCR beta V-J rearrangement rather than whole repertoires. The greatest overlap of tumor-infiltrating Treg TCR alpha and beta sequences was with tumor naive CD4+ T cells, followed next by blood naive CD4+ T cells. The TCR gene usage of tumor memory CD4+ T cells clustered together with blood and lymph node memory CD4+ cells and with lymph node naive CD4+ cells.

Full-length TCR variable regions were amplified by 5' RACE PCR using constant-region reverse primers, and then by semi-nested PCR using Nested Universal Primer A. The ReliaPrep RNA Cell Miniprep System was used to extract total RNA, which was then reverse transcribed into 5'RACE-ready cDNA with the SMARTer RACE 5'/3' Kit. Multiplex adaptors were used to barcode full-length TCR alpha and beta libraries, and the barcoded libraries were sequenced on an Illumina MiSeq. The paper's processing steps were these. For each of nine subset-tissue groups, sequencing data from the five patients were pooled, and the groups were compared by unsupervised clustering of TCR gene usage. The Morisita-Horn index was used to calculate repertoire similarity, with shared sequences weighted according to their contribution to each repertoire. The public reads were reanalyzed by TCRdb: fastp trimming at Q25, MiXCR alignment, in-frame beta chains only. Identical CDR3 proteins give one entry, which carries the most common genes and DNA. The V and J calls and clone size come from TCRdb's table, not from the authors' own analysis. Present in this sample are tens of thousands of distinct CDR3 sequences, about 28% of which were seen just once. The ten largest clones represent approximately 2.3% of the sample.

Naive CD4+ T cells were purified with the Miltenyi Naive CD4+ T Cell Isolation kit, with Tregs depleted using CD25 microbeads. Tregs, naive and memory CD4+ T cells from tumor, blood and ipsilateral draining lymph nodes of a few breast cancer patients underwent full-length TCR alpha and beta sequencing. Mononuclear cells from lymph nodes or around 48 ml of peripheral blood were isolated by Ficoll density gradient centrifugation. A purity exceeding 90% was confirmed by FACS for the sorted cell populations. As regards this clonotype: Its antigen is still unknown. Base qualities are missing; no much larger clone stands one base away.

This TCR came from a female donor with breast cancer. Sequenced: naive CD4+ T cells sorted from blood. Per the publication, the cell subset or site label means: naive CD4+ T cells, CD4+CD45RA+CD25-. Recombination joined TRBV9 with TRBJ2-3; the D gene is possibly TRBD2, with 5 bases matching. The DNA sequence is TGTGCCAGCAGCGTAGAAGGCAATCCCGGGGGCACAGATACGCAGTATTTT. It translates to CASSVEGNPGGTDTQYF.